This TCR beta chain was profiled in a study of blood T cell repertoires in COVID-19. The data were produced by immunoSEQ multiplex PCR, yet TCRdb's version contains in-frame clones alone and is incomplete. This sample has under 400,000 clones, with roughly 90% found just once. Germline trimming cut 3 bases from V and 7 bases from J; bases unmatched to any gene: 4. Germline V lookup: CDR1 SGHRS, CDR2 YFSETQ. The CDR3 totals 13 residues. The chain links TRBV5-1 to TRBJ2-1, with 7 bases matching TRBD2. The sequenced sample consisted of peripheral blood. The receptor was isolated from a woman aged 55 to 70 with COVID-19, enrolled during active disease. CDR3 residues: CASSYRTSNEQFF. The CDR3 DNA is TGCGCCAGCAGCTACCGGACTAGTAATGAGCAGTTCTTC. The full variable domain, rest sourced from reference TRBV5-1 and TRBJ2-1, is KAGVTQTPRYLIKTRGQQVTLSCSPISGHRSVSWYQQTPGQGLQFLFEYFSETQRNKGNFPGRFSGRQFSNSRSEMNVSTLELGDSALYLCASSYRTSNEQFFGPGTRLTVL.